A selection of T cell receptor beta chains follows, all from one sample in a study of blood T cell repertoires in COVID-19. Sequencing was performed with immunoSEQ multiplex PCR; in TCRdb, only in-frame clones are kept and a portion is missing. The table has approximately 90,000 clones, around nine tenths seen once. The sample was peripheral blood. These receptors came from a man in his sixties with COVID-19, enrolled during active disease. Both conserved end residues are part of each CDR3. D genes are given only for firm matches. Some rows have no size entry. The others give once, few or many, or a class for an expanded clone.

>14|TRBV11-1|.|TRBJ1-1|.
TGTGCCAGCAGCCGACCAGGATTGAACACTGAAGCTTTCTTT
CASSRPGLNTEAFF
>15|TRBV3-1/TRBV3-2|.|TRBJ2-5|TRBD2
TGTGCCAGCAGCCAAACTAGCGGGGCCCCCGGGACCCAGTACTTC
CASSQTSGAPGTQYF
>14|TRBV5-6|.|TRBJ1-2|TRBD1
TGTGCCAGCAGCGTGGGACAGCAAAACTATGGCTACACCTTC
CASSVGQQNYGYTF
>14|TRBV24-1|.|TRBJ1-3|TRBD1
TGTGCCACCAGTGATTGGACAGGTGGAAACACCATATATTTT
CATSDWTGGNTIYF
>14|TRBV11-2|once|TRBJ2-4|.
TGTGCCAGCACCCGGTCGCGTCTCGGGGACATTCAGTACTTC
CASTRSRLGDIQYF
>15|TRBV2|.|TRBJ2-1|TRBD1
TGTGCCAGCAGACTGACAGGGAGCTCCTACAATGAGCAGTTCTTC
CASRLTGSSYNEQFF
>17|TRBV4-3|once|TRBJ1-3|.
TGCGCCAGCAGCCTTAACCCGACGGAGAGCTCTGGAAACACCATATATTTT
CASSLNPTESSGNTIYF
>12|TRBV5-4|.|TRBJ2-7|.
TGTGCCAGCAGCTTGGGAGTTAACGAGCAGTACTTC
CASSLGVNEQYF
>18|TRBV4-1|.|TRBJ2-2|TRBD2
TGCGCCAGCAGCCAAGACATCCCGGGACTAGCGGGACACGGGGAGCTGTTTTTT
CASSQDIPGLAGHGELFF
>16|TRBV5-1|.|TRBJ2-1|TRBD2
TGCGCCAGCAGCTTGGGTGGTCTAGCGGGCTCTAATGAGCAGTTCTTC
CASSLGGLAGSNEQFF
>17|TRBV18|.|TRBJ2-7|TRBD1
TGTGCCAGCTCATCCGCGCAAGGACAGGTCAGCTTCTACGAGCAGTACTTC
CASSSAQGQVSFYEQYF
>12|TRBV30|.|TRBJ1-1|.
TGTGCCTGGAGTGTCGAGGTGGCTGAAGCTTTCTTT
CAWSVEVAEAFF
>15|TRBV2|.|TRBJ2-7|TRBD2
TGTGCCAGCAGTGGTTCCGTAGCGGGGACCTACGAGCAGTACTTC
CASSGSVAGTYEQYF
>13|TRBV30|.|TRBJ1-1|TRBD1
TGTGCCTGGATCCCGGGACAGGTTATCGGGGCTTTCTTT
CAWIPGQVIGAFF
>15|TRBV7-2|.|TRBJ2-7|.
TGTGCCAGCAGCTTAGATCAGGTTATCTCCTACGAGCAGTACTTC
CASSLDQVISYEQYF
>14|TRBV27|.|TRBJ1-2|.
TGTGCCAGCAGTCTTTCCGGGACACGGAGGGGCTACACCTTC
CASSLSGTRRGYTF
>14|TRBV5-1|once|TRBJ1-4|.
TGCGCCAGCAGCTTCCAGGGTCCAGGCGAAAAACTGTTTTTT
CASSFQGPGEKLFF
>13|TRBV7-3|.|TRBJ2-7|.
TGTGCCAGCAGCTTAAGTACAGCCGGCGAGCAGTACTTC
CASSLSTAGEQYF
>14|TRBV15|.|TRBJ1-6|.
TGTGCCACCAGCACGATTGGGGGGAATTCACCCCTCCACTTT
CATSTIGGNSPLHF
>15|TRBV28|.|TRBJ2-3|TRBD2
TGTGCCAGCAGTTTAGCCTCCACAGCGGGGTATACGCAGTATTTT
CASSLASTAGYTQYF
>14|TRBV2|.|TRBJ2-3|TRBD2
TGTGCCAGCATGGGCGGGAGAGGGACAGATACGCAGTATTTT
CASMGGRGTDTQYF
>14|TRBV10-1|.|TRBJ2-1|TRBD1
TGCGCCAGCAGTGTTTCAGGGGGCTACAATGAGCAGTTCTTC
CASSVSGGYNEQFF
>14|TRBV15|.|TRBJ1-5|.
TGTGCCACCAGCAGAGATTACAGGGATCAGCCCCAGCATTTT
CATSRDYRDQPQHF
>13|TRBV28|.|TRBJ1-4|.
TGTGCCAGCAGTCCCTACAGGGTTGAAAAACTGTTTTTT
CASSPYRVEKLFF
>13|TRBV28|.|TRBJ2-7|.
TGTGCCAGCAGTTTATCCCCTCCCTACGAGCAGTACTTC
CASSLSPPYEQYF
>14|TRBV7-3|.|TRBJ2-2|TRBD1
TGTGCCAGCAGCTTAGGGACAGGGACCGGGGAGCTGTTTTTT
CASSLGTGTGELFF
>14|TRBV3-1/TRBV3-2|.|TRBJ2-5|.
TGTGCCAGCAGCCCCTGGAGGGCCCAAGAGACCCAGTACTTC
CASSPWRAQETQYF
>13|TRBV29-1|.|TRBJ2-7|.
TGCAGCGTGGGGACACGGAGCTCCTACGAGCAGTACTTC
CSVGTRSSYEQYF
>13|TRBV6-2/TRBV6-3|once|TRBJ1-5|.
TGTGCCAGCAGCCGACAAGGCAATCAGCCCCAGCATTTT
CASSRQGNQPQHF
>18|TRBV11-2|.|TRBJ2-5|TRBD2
TGTGCCAGCAGCCCCGGTGGTAGCGGGACTCGGTACCAAGAGACCCAGTACTTC
CASSPGGSGTRYQETQYF
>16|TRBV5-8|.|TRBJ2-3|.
TGTGCCAGCAGCTTGTGGGCTTCCCTGGAAGCAGATACGCAGTATTTT
CASSLWASLEADTQYF
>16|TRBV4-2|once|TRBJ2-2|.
TGTGCCAGCAGCCCGCTGACTAGAACGAACACCGGGGAGCTGTTTTTT
CASSPLTRTNTGELFF
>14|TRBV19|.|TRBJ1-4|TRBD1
TGTGCCAGTAGCCTGGACAGGGATAATGAAAAACTGTTTTTT
CASSLDRDNEKLFF
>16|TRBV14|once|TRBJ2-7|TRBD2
TGTGCCAGCAGCCGGGGACTAGCGGGGACCTCCTACGAGCAGTACTTC
CASSRGLAGTSYEQYF
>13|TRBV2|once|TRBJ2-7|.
TGTGCCAGCAGTCGGGACGGGAGCTACGAGCAGTACTTC
CASSRDGSYEQYF
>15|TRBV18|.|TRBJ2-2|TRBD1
TGTGCCAGCTCACCCGACAGGGGGAGTACCGGGGAGCTGTTTTTT
CASSPDRGSTGELFF
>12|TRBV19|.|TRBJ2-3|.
TGTGCCAGTAGCTCCTCGAGGGATACGCAGTATTTT
CASSSSRDTQYF
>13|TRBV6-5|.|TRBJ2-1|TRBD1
TGTGCCAGCACCGGGACAGGGAACAATGAGCAGTTCTTC
CASTGTGNNEQFF
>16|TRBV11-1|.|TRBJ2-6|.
TGTGCCAGCAGCCCCGGTATAGTCTCTGGGGCCAACGTCCTGACTTTC
CASSPGIVSGANVLTF
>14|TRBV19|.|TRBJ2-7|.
TGTGCCAGTAGTATAAGTCTAGCTAACTACGAGCAGTACTTC
CASSISLANYEQYF
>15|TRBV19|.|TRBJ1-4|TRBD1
TGTGCCAGTAGTATCGGTGGGACAGGACCAGAAAAACTGTTTTTT
CASSIGGTGPEKLFF
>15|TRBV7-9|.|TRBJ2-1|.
TGTGCCAGCAGCTTGACCAGGGATGGCCCCGGTGAGCAGTTCTTC
CASSLTRDGPGEQFF
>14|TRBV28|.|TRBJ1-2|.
TGTGCCAGCAGTCGGGACAACTCTAACTATGGCTACACCTTC
CASSRDNSNYGYTF
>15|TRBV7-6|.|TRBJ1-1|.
TGTGCCAGCAGCTTAGACGTTCAAGGGGACACTGAAGCTTTCTTT
CASSLDVQGDTEAFF
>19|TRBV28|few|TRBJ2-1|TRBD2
TGTGCCAGCAACCTCGGGGCTAGCGGGAGGGGAAGGTCCTACAATGAGCAGTTCTTC
CASNLGASGRGRSYNEQFF
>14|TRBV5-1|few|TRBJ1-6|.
TGCGCCAGCAGCTTGCAGGGGCGGGATTCACCCCTCCACTTT
CASSLQGRDSPLHF
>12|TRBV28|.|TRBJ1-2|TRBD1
TGTGCCACCGGGACAGCTAACTATGGCTACACCTTC
CATGTANYGYTF
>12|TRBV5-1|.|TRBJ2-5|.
TGCGCCAGCAGCTTGGCGAGGGAGACCCAGTACTTC
CASSLARETQYF
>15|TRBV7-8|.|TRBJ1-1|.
TGTGCCAGCAGCCGGGACTCAATTATTGACACTGAAGCTTTCTTT
CASSRDSIIDTEAFF
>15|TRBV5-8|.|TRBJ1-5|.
TGTGCCAGCAGCTCAATTCCAGGGGTGAATCAGCCCCAGCATTTT
CASSSIPGVNQPQHF
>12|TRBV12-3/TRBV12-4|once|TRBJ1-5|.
TGTGCCAGCAGACTTAGCAATCAGCCCCAGCATTTT
CASRLSNQPQHF
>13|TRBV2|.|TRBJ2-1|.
TGTGCCAGCAGTTCCTACAGGGACAATGAGCAGTTCTTC
CASSSYRDNEQFF
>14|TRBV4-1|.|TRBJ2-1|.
TGCGCCAGCAGCCAAGGACCACAGGAAAATGAGCAGTTCTTC
CASSQGPQENEQFF
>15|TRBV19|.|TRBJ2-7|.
TGTGCCAGTAGTAGATCCCCCGTGGGGGCCTGGGAGCAGTACTTC
CASSRSPVGAWEQYF
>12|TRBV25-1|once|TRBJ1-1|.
TGTGCCAGCAGTGTCCAGGGTTCTGAAGCTTTCTTT
CASSVQGSEAFF
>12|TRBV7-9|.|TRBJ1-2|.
TGTGCCAGCAGTTATAGCTTGGAGGGCTACACCTTC
CASSYSLEGYTF
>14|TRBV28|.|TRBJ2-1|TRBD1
TGTGCCAGCAGTTCCGGGACAGTCTACAATGAGCAGTTCTTC
CASSSGTVYNEQFF
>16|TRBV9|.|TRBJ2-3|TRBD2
TGTGCCAGCAGCGTAGTAGCGGGAGGGGGCACAGATACGCAGTATTTT
CASSVVAGGGTDTQYF
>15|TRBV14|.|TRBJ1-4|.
TGTGCCAGCAGCCAAGATATAGCAACTAATGAAAAACTGTTTTTT
CASSQDIATNEKLFF
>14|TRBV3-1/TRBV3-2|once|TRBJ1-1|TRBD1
TGTGCCAGCAGCCGCGGACAGGGGGTCGCTGAAGCTTTCTTT
CASSRGQGVAEAFF